Listed below are T cell receptor beta chains from one sample, sequenced in a study of human T cells and chemical hapten exposure. Each CDR3 protein gets one entry after TCRdb re-called the RACE reads with MiXCR. The sample lists about 93,000 distinct CDR3 sequences, about 8.6% seen once, with 2.5% to 3% in the top ten. What was sequenced was whole blood. All receptors come from a female donor in good health. Some clones in this sample may be carry-over from other donors' samples. The CDR3 runs from the conserved cysteine through the conserved F or W. The order of the fields is V gene, clone size, D gene, J gene, CDR3 length, CDR3 DNA, CDR3 protein. The D gene is left open where the match is weak. Size is stated for part of the rows, as once, few or many counts, or as a class when the clone is expanded.

TRBV12-3/TRBV12-4	-	-	TRBJ2-3	13	TGTGCCAGCAGCCCTTCCCCCCGAGATACGCAGTATTTT	CASSPSPRDTQYF
TRBV21-1	few	-	TRBJ1-1	14	TGTGCCAGCAGCACTTACAGAGGGAACACTGAAGCTTTCTTT	CASSTYRGNTEAFF
TRBV4-2	few	TRBD1	TRBJ2-5	18	TGTGCCAGCAGCCCGGGGACAGGGGGCCGGATAGCGGAAGAGACCCAGTACTTC	CASSPGTGGRIAEETQYF
TRBV28	many	-	TRBJ2-1	13	TGTGCCAGCAGTCACCGGGGGCCTAATGAGCAGTTCTTC	CASSHRGPNEQFF
TRBV9	-	-	TRBJ2-6	13	TGTGCCAGCAGCGTATTCGGGGCCAACGTCCTGACTTTC	CASSVFGANVLTF
TRBV19	-	-	TRBJ2-3	15	TGTGCCAGTAGTACCTCCGGGACCCCAGGAGATACGCAGTATTTT	CASSTSGTPGDTQYF
TRBV19	few	-	TRBJ2-6	17	TGTGCCAGTAGTATAGTTCGAGGAGCCTCTGGGGCCAACGTCCTGACTTTC	CASSIVRGASGANVLTF
TRBV28	-	-	TRBJ2-5	12	TGTGCCAGCAGTTTGCTCCGAGGGGCCCAGTACTTC	CASSLLRGAQYF
TRBV29-1	many	-	TRBJ2-1	14	TGCAGCGTTGATTCCGACCTCACAGGAAATGAGCAGTTCTTC	CSVDSDLTGNEQFF
TRBV6-5	few	-	TRBJ2-7	14	TGTGCCAGCACCTCGGACAGAAAGGCCTACGAGCAGTACTTC	CASTSDRKAYEQYF
TRBV6-2/TRBV6-3	few	-	TRBJ2-1	11	TGTGCCAGCAGTTCTACCGGGACTCTGTTCTTC	CASSSTGTLFF
TRBV4-1	-	-	TRBJ2-3	17	TGCGCCAGCAGCCAAGAATCCGCTTATTTGGGCACAGATACGCAGTATTTT	CASSQESAYLGTDTQYF
TRBV2	-	-	TRBJ2-1	13	TGTGTCAGCAGGAGATGGGGGACCCGAGAGCAGTTCTTC	CVSRRWGTREQFF
TRBV28	-	TRBD2	TRBJ2-2	16	TGTGCCAGCAGTTTTGCGGGAGCAGGAGCCCCCGGGGAGCTGTTTTTT	CASSFAGAGAPGELFF
TRBV20-1	few	TRBD2	TRBJ2-3	15	TGCAGTGCTCCCGGGACTAGCGGGTCCGGGGATACGCAGTATTTT	CSAPGTSGSGDTQYF
TRBV7-9	many	-	TRBJ2-4	14	TGTGCCAGCAGCCAGGGGTTAGCCAAAAACATTCAGTACTTC	CASSQGLAKNIQYF